The rows below give T cell receptor beta chains drawn from one sample of a study of shared clonotypes between healthy human individuals. TCRdb's copy holds only in-frame clones and misses some; the assay was immunoSEQ multiplex PCR. The sample contains approximately 92,000 clones, approximately 63% of which appear only once. The sequencing input was memory CD8+ T cells sorted from blood. These receptors all stem from a man aged 25-45 years in good health. The CDR3 runs from the conserved cysteine through the conserved F or W. The order of the fields is D gene, clone size, V gene, J gene, CDR3 DNA, CDR3 protein. D genes are given only for firm matches. Part of the rows lack a size; the others show once, few, many or a class for expanded clones.

d_gene: TRBD2; abundance: .; v_gene: TRBV7-2; j_gene: TRBJ2-7; CDR3nt: TGTGCCAGCAGCTTAGAGAGACTAGCGGTTTACGAGCAGTACTTC; CDR3aa: CASSLERLAVYEQYF
d_gene: .; abundance: .; v_gene: TRBV7-9; j_gene: TRBJ1-1; CDR3nt: TGTGCCAGCGCACTAAACACTGAAGCTTTCTTT; CDR3aa: CASALNTEAFF
d_gene: .; abundance: .; v_gene: TRBV18; j_gene: TRBJ2-1; CDR3nt: TGTGCCAGCTCACCGGCGGGAAGGATCAATGAGCAGTTCTTC; CDR3aa: CASSPAGRINEQFF
d_gene: .; abundance: .; v_gene: TRBV7-6; j_gene: TRBJ2-7; CDR3nt: TGTGCCAGCAGCTTAGCTCGCGGATCGGAGCAGTACTTC; CDR3aa: CASSLARGSEQYF
d_gene: .; abundance: .; v_gene: TRBV5-6; j_gene: TRBJ2-2; CDR3nt: TGTGCCAGCAAGGGGATACCGAACACCGGGGAGCTGTTTTTT; CDR3aa: CASKGIPNTGELFF
d_gene: .; abundance: .; v_gene: TRBV27; j_gene: TRBJ2-7; CDR3nt: TGTGCCAGCAGTTTATCGATCACTAACATCTACGAGCAGTACTTC; CDR3aa: CASSLSITNIYEQYF
d_gene: .; abundance: few; v_gene: TRBV2; j_gene: TRBJ2-1; CDR3nt: TGTGCCAGCAGTCTAAACACCTACAATGAGCAGTTCTTC; CDR3aa: CASSLNTYNEQFF
d_gene: .; abundance: .; v_gene: TRBV7-2; j_gene: TRBJ2-7; CDR3nt: TGTGCCAGCAGCTTAGCCTCACAGGGCGCCTACGAGCAGTACTTC; CDR3aa: CASSLASQGAYEQYF
d_gene: TRBD1; abundance: .; v_gene: TRBV5-4; j_gene: TRBJ2-3; CDR3nt: TGTGCCAGCAGCTTGAAACAGGGGGCAGATACGCAGTATTTT; CDR3aa: CASSLKQGADTQYF
d_gene: .; abundance: .; v_gene: TRBV19; j_gene: TRBJ2-6; CDR3nt: TGTGCCAGTATGGATAGGGCAGAGGGGCTCTCTGGGGCCAACGTCCTGACTTTC; CDR3aa: CASMDRAEGLSGANVLTF
d_gene: TRBD2; abundance: .; v_gene: TRBV28; j_gene: TRBJ2-4; CDR3nt: TGTGCCAGCAGTTCACTAGCGGGACTAGCCAAAAACATTCAGTACTTC; CDR3aa: CASSSLAGLAKNIQYF
d_gene: TRBD1; abundance: .; v_gene: TRBV4-1; j_gene: TRBJ1-5; CDR3nt: TGCGCCAGCAGCCAGGAGGTCCCGGGACAGGGAAGCAATCAGCCCCAGCATTTT; CDR3aa: CASSQEVPGQGSNQPQHF
d_gene: .; abundance: .; v_gene: TRBV9; j_gene: TRBJ2-5; CDR3nt: TGTGCCAGCAGCGTAGGAGAGGAGACCCAGTACTTC; CDR3aa: CASSVGEETQYF